One and the same sample provided the 23 T cell receptor beta chains below, sequenced in a study of blood T cells in healthy people across ages. The authors ran a second PCR of about 6 to 11 cycles using a sample-barcoded 5' primer and a J-beta primer mix. TCRdb itself ran the 5' RACE reads through MiXCR, one entry per CDR3 protein. The top ten hold 20% to 25% of the sample, which has under 800,000 distinct CDR3 sequences, more than 40% seen once. The sequenced sample consisted of blood. Receptor source: a woman in her sixties or seventies in good health.

This clonotype was recorded a few times. The chain links TRBV10-1 to TRBJ2-1; 11 positions match TRBD2. This CDR3 spans 18 amino acids. Germline lookup yields CDR1 WNHNN and CDR2 SYGVQD (reference sequence). J lost 9 bases, V lost 2 bases, and 15 bases had no gene match. This chain's CDR3 is CASSEMLAGGKTRIEQFF. In nucleotides, the CDR3 is TGCGCCAGCAGTGAGATGCTAGCGGGAGGAAAAACCAGGATTGAGCAGTTCTTC.

The CDR3 DNA reads TGTGCCAGCAGCTGGGCCGGGACAACTACCGGGGAGCTGTTTTTT. This encodes CASSWAGTTTGELFF. The chain couples TRBV5-6 to TRBJ2-2; D perhaps matches TRBD1 (6 bases). CDR1 SGHDT and CDR2 YYEEEE come from the germline V gene. This CDR3 has 15 amino acids. The V and J ends lost 3 bases and 5 bases respectively, with 14 bases between them.

This clonotype has a handful of counts. The V call is TRBV6-2 or TRBV6-3, the J call TRBJ2-2; 14 nucleotides line up with TRBD2. This CDR3 is built from 22 residues. J gave up 1 base and V 2 bases, and 15 bases lay outside the gene matches. Germline values: CDR1 MNHEY, CDR2 SVGEGT. Here the CDR3 reads CASSYTRPTSGRALGNTGELFF. The CDR3 bases are TGTGCCAGCAGTTACACCCGCCCGACTAGCGGGAGGGCCTTGGGGAACACCGGGGAGCTGTTTTTT.

The genes are TRBV6-5 and TRBJ2-5; D unresolved. The J call may be wrong; the DNA end is better matched by TRBJ2-4. Germline V CDR1 and CDR2: MNHEY, SVGAGI. This CDR3 spans 13 amino acids. CDR3 sequence reads: CASDNLGSHIQYF. CDR3 in DNA: TGTGCCAGCGATAATCTGGGTTCGCACATTCAGTACTTC.

This clonotype has ten or more counts. The rearrangement links TRBV4-1 to TRBJ2-1; 7 bases are shared with TRBD1. Germline V gene data show CDR1 as MGHRA and CDR2 as YSYEKL. The CDR3 has 16 amino acids. V was clipped by 6 bases and J by 2 bases; unmatched bases: 10. DNA of the CDR3: TGCGCCAGCAGGGCAAGTCGGGACAGAACCTACAATGAGCAGTTCTTC. It translates to CASRASRDRTYNEQFF.

This rearrangement joins TRBV20-1 to TRBJ2-1; 8 nucleotides align to TRBD2. V lost 0 bases, J lost 7 bases, and 8 bases stayed unmatched. This CDR3 region has 15 residues. The germline V gene has CDR1 DFQATT and CDR2 SNEGSKA (reference sequence). DNA of the CDR3: TGCAGTGCTAGAGATTGGCAGCGGGAGTTGAATGAGCAGTTCTTC. Protein product: CSARDWQRELNEQFF.

This clonotype has a handful of counts. The J gene is TRBJ2-5, the V gene TRBV7-6; the D gene is possibly TRBD1 (5 bases). V shed 4 bases and J shed 4 bases, with 13 bases lying between them. Germline CDR1 is SGHVS and CDR2 is FNYEAQ. This CDR3 contains 14 residues. The CDR3 loop is CASSSSGSRETQYF. The CDR3 DNA reads TGTGCCAGCAGCTCCTCAGGGTCCCGAGAGACCCAGTACTTC.

The chain recombines TRBV5-4 with TRBJ2-3, with 7 bases identical to TRBD2. V shed 0 bases and J 0 bases; nucleotides not matched to a gene: 4. The CDR3 extends over 16 amino acids. Germline lookup yields CDR1 SGHNT and CDR2 YYREEE (reference sequence). The DNA of the CDR3 is TGTGCCAGCAGCTTGGGTGTTAGCGGGAGCACAGATACGCAGTATTTT. Protein product: CASSLGVSGSTDTQYF.

This sequence joins TRBV7-2 and TRBJ2-7; tentatively, D is TRBD1 or TRBD2 (6 bases each). In germline, CDR1 is SGHTA, CDR2 FQGNSA. V was cut by 5 bases and J by 1 base, with 18 bases left in between. The CDR3 runs to 16 residues. Here the CDR3 reads CASSVVSTGRSYEQYF. In nucleotides, the CDR3 is TGTGCCAGCAGCGTAGTCAGTACAGGGAGGTCCTACGAGCAGTACTTC.

This CDR3 reads CASSPALAGGYEQYF. The CDR3 nucleotides are TGTGCCAGCAGCCCCGCTCTAGCGGGAGGGTACGAGCAGTACTTC. The chain employs TRBV6-6 and TRBJ2-7, with 12 bases that match TRBD2. The junction had 7 bases not matched to a gene; V was cut back by 6 bases and J by 4 bases. The germline V gene encodes CDR1 MNHNY and CDR2 SVGAGI (reference sequence). This CDR3 comprises 15 residues.

The chain joins TRBV6-2 or TRBV6-3 to TRBJ2-7; D not certain. Looked up from germline, CDR1 is MNHEY and CDR2 is SVGEGT. V shed 6 bases and J shed 2 bases, with 11 bases lying between them. The CDR3 length is 13 residues. The CDR3 loop reads CASRVGPPYEQYF. The CDR3 DNA is TGTGCCAGCAGGGTGGGCCCCCCCTACGAGCAGTACTTC.

The rearrangement links TRBV6-6 to TRBJ2-3; D is perhaps TRBD1 or TRBD2 (5 bases each). With 7 bases removed from V and 3 bases from J, the gap between germline ends came to 14 bases. The CDR3 totals 14 residues. Germline CDR1 MNHNY, CDR2 SVGAGI (reference sequence). The CDR3 nucleotides read TGTGCCAGCATTCTCGGGGCTAGAACAGATACGCAGTATTTT. Translating it yields CASILGARTDTQYF.

This clonotype was detected once. The chain carries TRBV20-1 and TRBJ2-7; the match to TRBD1 covers 8 bases. The CDR3 loop spans 14 amino acids. V gave up 6 bases and J gave up 4 bases; unmatched junction bases: 11. Germline V lookup: CDR1 DFQATT, CDR2 SNEGSKA (reference sequence). As DNA, the CDR3 is TGCAGTGCCCCGTGGGACAGGAGGGCGTACGAGCAGTACTTC. It encodes CSAPWDRRAYEQYF.

CDR3: CASERERGGNEQYF. The CDR3 nucleotides read TGCGCCAGCGAACGAGAGCGGGGGGGCAATGAGCAGTACTTC. This chain joins TRBV5-1 and TRBJ2-1, with 10 bases fitting TRBD2. TRBJ2-7 explains the end of the DNA better; the J call may be wrong. The germline V gene encodes CDR1 SGHRS and CDR2 YFSETQ. CDR3 length equals 14 residues.

This clonotype appeared many times. The chain is built from TRBV7-2 and TRBJ2-7, with a possible D match to TRBD1 (5 bases). From germline, CDR1 is SGHTA and CDR2 FQGNSA. This CDR3 has 13 residues. V lost 5 bases to trimming and J lost 3 bases, with 11 bases between them. The CDR3: CASSLPTDYEQYF. CDR3 DNA: TGTGCCAGCAGCCTCCCGACAGACTACGAGCAGTACTTC.

This clonotype appeared a few times. The chain couples TRBV12-3 or TRBV12-4 to TRBJ2-3; D remains unclear. CDR3 length: 14 amino acids. Trimming pared 3 bases from V and 4 bases from J, leaving 11 bases between. For the CDR3, the DNA is TGTGCCAGCAGTTTCTCGCCCAACGCAGATACGCAGTATTTT. Amino acid sequence: CASSFSPNADTQYF.

The genes are TRBV3-1 and TRBJ2-7, with TRBD2 identical over 10 bases. J was trimmed by 3 bases and V by 4 bases; bases with no gene match: 18. CDR3 length equals 19 residues. CDR1 and CDR2 from the germline V gene are LGHDT and YNNKEL (reference sequence). The CDR3 loop is CASSPTVAFGLAGGYEQYF. The CDR3 DNA follows: TGTGCCAGCAGCCCTACCGTTGCGTTTGGCTTAGCGGGAGGCTACGAGCAGTACTTC.

The chain joins TRBV6-1 to TRBJ2-7; tentatively, D is TRBD1 (5 bases). Between the trimmed V and J ends, which lost 5 bases and 3 bases, there was a span of 17 bases. From germline, CDR1 is MNHNS and CDR2 SASEGT. This CDR3 is 15 amino acids long. The chain's CDR3 is CASSPDGQYIYEQYF. Here the CDR3 DNA reads TGTGCCAGCAGTCCGGATGGACAATATATCTACGAGCAGTACTTC.

The count of this clonotype is one. J is TRBJ2-3 and V is TRBV10-3; possible D gene TRBD1, 6 bases. This CDR3 is 14 amino acids long. V lost 5 bases and J lost 5, with 14 bases in between. CDR1 and CDR2 (germline): ENHRY, SYGVKD. The CDR3 is CAISKQGPGDTQYF. CDR3 in DNA: TGTGCCATCAGTAAACAGGGTCCGGGAGATACGCAGTATTTT.

This clonotype was recorded many times. This rearrangement joins TRBV3-1 to TRBJ2-1; 8 nucleotides agree with TRBD2. Germline loops: CDR1 LGHDT, CDR2 YNNKEL (reference sequence). With 6 bases clipped from V and 7 bases from J, the junction kept 11 bases outside the gene matches. The CDR3 extends over 15 amino acids. This CDR3 reads CASSPRGLAVNEQFF. CDR3 coding DNA: TGTGCCAGCAGTCCAAGAGGACTAGCTGTAAATGAGCAGTTCTTC.

This clonotype was observed many times. The chain carries TRBV6-1 and TRBJ1-2, with D hard to call. The CDR3 loop spans 12 amino acids. The germline CDR1 and CDR2 sequences are MNHNS and SASEGT. The ends were cut back, 7 bases at V and 3 bases at J, with 9 bases in the middle. CDR3 sequence: CASTVGDYGYTF. The CDR3 nucleotides are TGTGCCAGCACCGTTGGGGACTATGGCTACACCTTC.

On this clonotype: The junction departs from the called germline gene at one end, perhaps through a read error. The V and J genes are TRBV5-5 and TRBJ2-7; D is possibly TRBD1 (6 bases). Germline V gives CDR1 SGHKS, CDR2 YYEKEE (reference sequence). This CDR3 contains 15 residues. The DNA of the CDR3 is TGTGCCATCAGCTTGCTGGACAGAGGATCCTACGAGCAGTACTTC. The encoded protein is CAISLLDRGSYEQYF.

This clonotype occurred a few times. The chain is built from TRBV14 and TRBJ1-1; TRBD1 matches at 7 bases. V lost 5 bases, J lost 0 bases, and 6 bases stayed unmatched. Germline CDR1 and CDR2: SGHDN and FVKESK. The CDR3 is 15 residues long. The CDR3 protein is CASSGNRGMNTEAFF. The CDR3 DNA reads as TGTGCCAGCAGCGGCAACAGGGGTATGAACACTGAAGCTTTCTTT.